This T cell receptor beta chain was sequenced during a study of beta chain features in type 1 diabetes. General study findings and limits: Type 1 diabetes patients had fewer VDJ junction insertions and more deletions. A closer apparent resemblance between naive, central memory and Treg TCRB repertoires was seen in patients than in healthy donors.

Concerning this clone itself: Its antigen remains unidentified.

Of the isolated RNA, all was reverse transcribed, and so the sequenced material was expressed TCRB transcripts. Sequencing was performed with immunoSEQ multiplex PCR; in TCRdb, only in-frame clones are kept and a portion is missing. The sample records more than 300,000 clones, around 12% being singletons. The receptor was derived from a man aged 18 to 30 in good health. Sequenced input: naive CD4+ T cells from blood.

CDR3 in amino acids: CASSLGQGAWGYGYTF. CDR3 coding DNA: TGTGCCAGCAGCTTAGGACAGGGGGCGTGGGGCTATGGCTACACCTTC. The V gene is TRBV11-2, the J gene TRBJ1-2; TRBD1 agrees at 10 bases. CDR3 length: 16 amino acids. V gave up 1 base and J gave up 4 bases; unmatched junction bases: 6. CDR1 is SGHAT and CDR2 is FQNNGV in the germline V gene.